This TCR beta chain was identified during a study of T-cell reconstitution after alpha-beta-depleted transplantation in children. Construction of the TCRbeta library involved unique molecular identifiers. MiXCR, applied by TCRdb to the PCR reads, yields one record per CDR3 protein. This repertoire shows a few hundred thousand distinct CDR3 sequences, roughly 12% found once; its top ten account for 20% to 25%. Points from the study as a whole: Alpha-beta T cells about two months after transplant reportedly derived from several hundred expanded graft clones. The study traced high day-60 TCRbeta diversity in some patients to surviving recipient T cells and thymic progenitors. After one year, T-cell counts and TCRbeta diversity mostly came from new T cells.

Germline V gives CDR1 LNHNV, CDR2 YYDKDF (reference sequence). J lost 0 bases, V lost 3 bases, and 11 bases had no gene match. The CDR3 has 18 amino acids. This clonotype was seen many times. Its cognate antigen is unknown. The source material was peripheral blood, sampled 180 days after TCRalphabeta/CD19-depleted stem cell transplant. V and J are TRBV15 and TRBJ2-1, with 7 bases lining up with TRBD2. This clonotype was sampled from a male patient aged 2 to 9 who had a stem cell transplant for chronic granulomatous disease, so the T cells may come from the graft donor. As DNA, the CDR3 is TGTGCCACCAGCAGTCTGCCTAGCGGAAAAAGCTCCTACAATGAGCAGTTCTTC. It yields the protein CATSSLPSGKSSYNEQFF.